The following is a TCR beta chain sequence with its context. Both 60 Vbeta primers and 13 Jbeta primers went into the PCR. Profiling relied on immunoSEQ multiplex PCR, and the TCRdb table lists in-frame clones only, not all of them. The table has around 130,000 clones, roughly 71% seen once. These data belong to a study of cytomegalovirus exposure and HLA in healthy donors. Germline loops: CDR1 MNHNY, CDR2 SVGAGI (reference sequence). This CDR3 comprises 16 residues. With 0 bases clipped from V and 2 bases from J, the junction kept 4 bases outside the gene matches. The sequenced material came from PBMCs. V usage is TRBV6-6 and J usage is TRBJ2-7; 10 bases align to TRBD1. This TCR was sampled from a woman in her 40s in good health and CMV-seropositive. DNA for the CDR3: TGTGCCAGCAGTTACTCAGGACAGGGGGTCCCCTACGAGCAGTACTTC. It translates to CASSYSGQGVPYEQYF.